Given below is one T cell receptor beta chain in context. Its antigen is currently unknown. TCRdb recomputed calls from the reads with MiXCR, one row per CDR3 protein. Of fewer than 550,000 distinct CDR3 sequences in the sample, 30% to 40% were seen once. This record belongs to a study of T cell repertoires in cytomegalovirus infection. Study in general: Both a matching HLA type and CMV infection were indicated by public TCR beta signatures. Study results and caveats: Dominant in the ex vivo response were TCR beta clonotypes restricted by HLA-C and specific for CMV. Frequencies of public TCR beta families were cumulated, and this identified carriers of CMV plus the relevant HLA.

The clonotype originates from a human donor in good health (CMV status not recorded). Some clones in this sample may be carry-over from other donors' samples. The sequenced material came from PBMCs.

This CDR3 reads CASSPSRSNQPQHF. Here the CDR3 DNA reads TGTGCCAGCAGTCCTTCTAGATCCAATCAGCCCCAGCATTTT. This chain links TRBV28 with TRBJ1-5; D unclear. V dropped 5 bases and J dropped 3 bases, with 11 bases sitting between them. Germline assignment: CDR1 MDHEN and CDR2 SYDVKM. The CDR3 totals 14 residues.